Listed below are T cell receptor beta chains from one sample, sequenced in a study of CXCR3-negative and CXCR3-positive naive CD8 T cells. TCRdb re-called the 5' RACE reads, yielding one record per CDR3 amino acid sequence without DNA. The listing contains 40,000 to 45,000 distinct CDR3 sequences. The material sequenced was memory CD8+ T cells from blood. These receptors originate from a human donor in good health. Some clones in this sample may be carry-over from other donors' samples. The CDR3 runs from the conserved cysteine through the conserved F or W. Each record gives: CDR3 protein, J gene, V gene.

CDR3aa: CAIRPPGQGSSEQFF
j_gene: TRBJ2-1
v_gene: TRBV10-3

CDR3aa: CASSQDMAGGTDTQYF
j_gene: TRBJ2-3
v_gene: TRBV3-1

CDR3aa: CASSLAGTVGIEQYF
j_gene: TRBJ2-7
v_gene: TRBV7-9

CDR3aa: CASTSTGFYEQYF
j_gene: TRBJ2-7
v_gene: TRBV6-2/TRBV6-3

CDR3aa: CASRYSGESYEQYF
j_gene: TRBJ2-7
v_gene: TRBV12-3/TRBV12-4

CDR3aa: CASSRQGVPSYNEQFF
j_gene: TRBJ2-1
v_gene: TRBV14

CDR3aa: CSLRDSNTGELFF
j_gene: TRBJ2-2
v_gene: TRBV29-1

CDR3aa: CASSLTSTDTQYF
j_gene: TRBJ2-3
v_gene: TRBV28

CDR3aa: CASSQAGADTQYF
j_gene: TRBJ2-3
v_gene: TRBV4-3

CDR3aa: CSARGTASINGYTF
j_gene: TRBJ1-2
v_gene: TRBV20-1

CDR3aa: CSVEVWSSYNEQFF
j_gene: TRBJ2-1
v_gene: TRBV29-1

CDR3aa: CASSILAGGYNEQFF
j_gene: TRBJ2-1
v_gene: TRBV11-2

CDR3aa: CASSFQGANEKLFF
j_gene: TRBJ1-4
v_gene: TRBV7-9

CDR3aa: CASSEEGPTGELFF
j_gene: TRBJ2-2
v_gene: TRBV9

CDR3aa: CSVGTENYGYTF
j_gene: TRBJ1-2
v_gene: TRBV29-1

CDR3aa: CSVSTGARNQPQHF
j_gene: TRBJ1-5
v_gene: TRBV29-1

CDR3aa: CATSGTSYNEQFF
j_gene: TRBJ2-1
v_gene: TRBV24-1

CDR3aa: CASSFRVSYEQYF
j_gene: TRBJ2-7
v_gene: TRBV12-3/TRBV12-4

CDR3aa: CASSQWDSGIYNEQFF
j_gene: TRBJ2-1
v_gene: TRBV4-3

CDR3aa: CASSSRTGGDYEQYF
j_gene: TRBJ2-7
v_gene: TRBV7-9

CDR3aa: CSARDLGKVTDTQYF
j_gene: TRBJ2-3
v_gene: TRBV20-1

CDR3aa: CASSPTGTGTYEHYF
j_gene: TRBJ2-7
v_gene: TRBV28

CDR3aa: CSARGGESDTGELFF
j_gene: TRBJ2-2
v_gene: TRBV20-1

CDR3aa: CASKDGRQGVLYEQYF
j_gene: TRBJ2-7
v_gene: TRBV28

CDR3aa: CASSDGTTMFNEQFF
j_gene: TRBJ2-1
v_gene: TRBV7-2

CDR3aa: CASSLPAYNEQFF
j_gene: TRBJ2-1
v_gene: TRBV5-6

CDR3aa: CASSVRNNEQFF
j_gene: TRBJ2-1
v_gene: TRBV9

CDR3aa: CSAWTSGITYEQYF
j_gene: TRBJ2-7
v_gene: TRBV20-1

CDR3aa: CASSLASNQETQYF
j_gene: TRBJ2-5
v_gene: TRBV7-6

CDR3aa: CASSTSPDSEQFF
j_gene: TRBJ2-1
v_gene: TRBV7-3

CDR3aa: CASRAGPGAGELFF
j_gene: TRBJ2-2
v_gene: TRBV6-5

CDR3aa: CASGGGTTEAFF
j_gene: TRBJ1-1
v_gene: TRBV9

CDR3aa: CASSKTDSGGSTIYF
j_gene: TRBJ1-3
v_gene: TRBV6-6

CDR3aa: CASSSEGNEQFF
j_gene: TRBJ2-1
v_gene: TRBV7-6

CDR3aa: CSARQGNTIYF
j_gene: TRBJ1-3
v_gene: TRBV20-1

CDR3aa: CASSSMTPGGTGELFF
j_gene: TRBJ2-2
v_gene: TRBV12-3/TRBV12-4

CDR3aa: CASSPGGAGELFF
j_gene: TRBJ2-2
v_gene: TRBV28

CDR3aa: CASSILAGDSYEQYF
j_gene: TRBJ2-7
v_gene: TRBV7-6